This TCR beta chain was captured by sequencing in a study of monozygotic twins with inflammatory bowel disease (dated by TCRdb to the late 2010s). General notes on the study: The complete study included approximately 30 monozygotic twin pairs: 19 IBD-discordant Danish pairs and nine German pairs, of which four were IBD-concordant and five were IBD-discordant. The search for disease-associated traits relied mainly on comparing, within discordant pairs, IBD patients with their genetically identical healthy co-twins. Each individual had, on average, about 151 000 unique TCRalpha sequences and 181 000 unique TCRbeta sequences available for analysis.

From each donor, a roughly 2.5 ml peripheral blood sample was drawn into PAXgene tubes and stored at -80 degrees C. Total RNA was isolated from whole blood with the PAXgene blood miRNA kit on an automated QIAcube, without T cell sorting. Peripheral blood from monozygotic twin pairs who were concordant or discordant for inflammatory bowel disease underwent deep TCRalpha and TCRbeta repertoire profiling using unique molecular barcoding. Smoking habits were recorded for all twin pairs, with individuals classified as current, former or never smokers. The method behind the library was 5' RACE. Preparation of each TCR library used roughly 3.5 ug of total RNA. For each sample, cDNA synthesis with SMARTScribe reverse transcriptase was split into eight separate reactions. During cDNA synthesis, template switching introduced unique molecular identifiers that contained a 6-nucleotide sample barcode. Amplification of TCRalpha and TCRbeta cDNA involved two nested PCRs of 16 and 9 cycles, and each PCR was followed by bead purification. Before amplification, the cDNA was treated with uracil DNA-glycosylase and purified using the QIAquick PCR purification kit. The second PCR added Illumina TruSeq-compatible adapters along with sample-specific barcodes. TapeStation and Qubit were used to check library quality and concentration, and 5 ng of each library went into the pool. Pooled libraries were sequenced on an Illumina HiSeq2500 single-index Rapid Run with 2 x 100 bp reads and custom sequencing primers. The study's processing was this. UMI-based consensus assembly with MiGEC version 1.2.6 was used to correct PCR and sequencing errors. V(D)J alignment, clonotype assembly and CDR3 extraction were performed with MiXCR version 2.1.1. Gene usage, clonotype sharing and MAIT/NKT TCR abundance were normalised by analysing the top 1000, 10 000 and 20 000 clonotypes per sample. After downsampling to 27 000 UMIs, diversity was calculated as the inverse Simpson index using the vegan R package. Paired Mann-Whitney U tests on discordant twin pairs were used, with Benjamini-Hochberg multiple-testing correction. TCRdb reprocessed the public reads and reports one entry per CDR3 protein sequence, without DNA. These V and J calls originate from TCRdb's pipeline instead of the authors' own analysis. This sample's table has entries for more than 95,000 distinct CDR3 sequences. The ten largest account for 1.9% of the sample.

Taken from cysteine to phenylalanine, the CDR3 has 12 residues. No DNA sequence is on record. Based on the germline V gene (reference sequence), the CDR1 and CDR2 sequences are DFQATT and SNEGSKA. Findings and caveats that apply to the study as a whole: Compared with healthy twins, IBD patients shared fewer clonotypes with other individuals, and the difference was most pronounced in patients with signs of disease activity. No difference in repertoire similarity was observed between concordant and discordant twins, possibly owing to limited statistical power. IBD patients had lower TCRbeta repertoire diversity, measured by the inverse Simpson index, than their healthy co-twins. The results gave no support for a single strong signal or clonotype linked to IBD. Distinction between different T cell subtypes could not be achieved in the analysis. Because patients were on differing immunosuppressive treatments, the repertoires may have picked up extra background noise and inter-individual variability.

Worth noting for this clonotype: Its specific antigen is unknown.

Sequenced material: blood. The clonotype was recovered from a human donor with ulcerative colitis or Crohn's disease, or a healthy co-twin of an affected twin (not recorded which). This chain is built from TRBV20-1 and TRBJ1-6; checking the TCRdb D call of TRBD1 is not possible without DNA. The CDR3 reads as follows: CSARRQGTPLHF.